Listed here are 5 T cell receptor beta chains from one sample, sequenced in a study of blood T cell repertoires in COVID-19. TCRdb's table, derived via immunoSEQ multiplex PCR, lists solely in-frame clones and lacks some. The sample yields over 250,000 clones, around nine tenths seen once. Source material: PBMCs or T cells enriched from blood (not recorded which). These receptors came from a woman in her late teens or twenties who had recovered from COVID-19.

V and J are TRBV18 and TRBJ2-2; 13 bases agree with TRBD2. The germline V gene has CDR1 KGHSH and CDR2 LQKENI. CDR3 size: 18 residues. Trimming at V came to 4 bases and at J to 4 bases, leaving 9 bases not matched to a gene. The DNA of the CDR3 is TGTGCCAGCTCACTACGGACTAGCGGGGGTCCGGGCACCGGGGAGCTGTTTTTT. Protein: CASSLRTSGGPGTGELFF.

The rearrangement uses TRBV2 and TRBJ2-7; possible D gene TRBD2, 5 bases. CDR3 length equals 14 residues. Trimming cost V 2 bases and J 0 bases, with 8 bases left between them. CDR1 and CDR2 (germline): SNHLY, FYNNEI. The CDR3 reads CASSERGYSYEQYF. CDR3 nucleotide sequence: TGTGCCAGCAGTGAACGGGGATACTCCTACGAGCAGTACTTC.

The chain combines TRBV28 with TRBJ1-4; TRBD1 might be the D (5 bases). This CDR3 has 14 residues. The germline V gene encodes CDR1 MDHEN and CDR2 SYDVKM. The V gene lost 3 bases and the J gene lost 10 bases, with 15 bases spanning the gap. CDR3 region: CASSFPTGLRKLFF. CDR3 bases: TGTGCCAGCAGTTTCCCCACAGGTCTCCGAAAACTGTTTTTT.

The gene calls are TRBV4-2 and TRBJ2-2; 8 bases fit TRBD2. With V trimmed by 0 bases and J by 6 bases, 3 bases remained unmatched. The germline gives CDR1 LGHNA, CDR2 YNFKEQ. The CDR3 has 15 amino acids. CDR3 protein: CASSQESGGPGELFF. Written as DNA, the CDR3 is TGTGCCAGCAGCCAAGAATCGGGGGGGCCCGGGGAGCTGTTTTTT.

The V and J genes are TRBV5-4 and TRBJ2-6, with D unresolved. In germline, CDR1 is SGHNT, CDR2 YYREEE (reference sequence). Trimming removed 1 base at V and 0 bases at J, with 5 bases between. The CDR3 length is 15 residues. The CDR3 sequence: CASSLRLSGANVLTF. The CDR3 DNA is TGTGCCAGCAGCTTGCGACTCTCTGGGGCCAACGTCCTGACTTTC. The full variable domain, completed using reference TRBV5-4 and TRBJ2-6, is ETGVTQSPTHLIKTRGQQVTLRCSSQSGHNTVSWYQQALGQGPQFIFQYYREEENGRGNFPPRFSGLQFPNYSSELNVNALELDDSALYLCASSLRLSGANVLTFGAGSRLTVL.